In this sample, the clone carrying this T cell receptor beta chain turned up many times. Its antigen remains unknown. The data belong to a study of regulatory T cells in long-lasting Graves disease. Broader study findings: Blood alone, not thyroid tissue, was studied. TRBV28, TRBJ1-2 and TRBJ2-5 were segments that persistent disease favored.

Time point denoted: newly diagnosed GD, antithyroid drugs for less than 3 months. From RNA extracted from PBMCs, the TCR library was made. The germline V gene has CDR1 KGHSH and CDR2 LQKENI. Trimming removed 3 bases from V and 4 bases from J; junction bases left unmatched: 1. The CDR3 extends over 13 amino acids. Construction of the TCR beta libraries employed iRepertoire HTBI primers in conjunction with Arm-PCR of CDR3 regions. TCRdb re-called the multiplex PCR reads through MiXCR, storing one row per CDR3 protein. The table includes 400,000 to 500,000 distinct CDR3 sequences, about 16% detected once. Separately, the same data were catalogued under a study of T cells in Graves' hyperthyroidism and ophthalmopathy. That report notes: Most thyroid-expanded clonotypes above 0.001 were also found in blood.

This receptor was taken from a woman younger than 30 with Graves disease. The chain employs TRBV18 and TRBJ2-5, with TRBD1 matching 8 bases. This material consisted of peripheral blood mononuclear cells (PBMCs), taken at new diagnosis, from a patient treated with antithyroid drugs. CDR3 loop: CASSPDRAETQYF. Written as DNA, the CDR3 is TGTGCCAGCTCACCGGACAGGGCAGAGACCCAGTACTTC.